This entry describes one T cell receptor beta chain. The antigen is not known. These data originate in a study of cytomegalovirus exposure and HLA in healthy donors. General study points: Donors belonging to an Asian-associated ancestry cluster reportedly showed fewer N-insertions in productive TCRs than the 666-donor mean, according to what a later analysis found. Most TCR sequences were rare, but some public TCRs occurred in many donors. Cytomegalovirus association was assigned to approximately 160 TCR beta chains.

The CDR3 loop spans 14 amino acids. Germline V gene lookup returns CDR1 SGDLS and CDR2 YYNGEE. Trimming took off 0 bases at V and 8 bases at J, with 9 bases between the two ends. The PCR contained 60 Vbeta and 13 Jbeta primers. Clones were sequenced by immunoSEQ multiplex PCR, and TCRdb holds only the in-frame ones, with some missing. The data hold some 150,000 clones, with around 77% observed a single time. The gene calls are TRBV9 and TRBJ1-6, with TRBD1 as a possible D gene (5 bases). What was sequenced was PBMCs. The receptor comes from a man aged 25-40 years in good health and CMV-seronegative. The CDR3 sequence: CASSVGWGDSPLHF. The CDR3 DNA follows: TGTGCCAGCAGCGTAGGCTGGGGCGATTCACCCCTCCACTTT.